This TCR beta chain was sequenced during a study of identical twins (dated by TCRdb to about 2016). Broadly, across the study: The study deep-sequenced TCR alpha and beta repertoires from monozygotic twins, unrelated adults of various ages and cord blood to test whether fetal clonotypes persist. To rule out contamination, the twin experiments were replicated at different times with different library preparation protocols.

What the study reported, not specific to this receptor: In beta out-of-frame sequences, excess twin sharing was weaker, because having fewer shared sequences lowered the signal-to-noise ratio. In monozygotic twins, out-of-frame TCR alpha sharing was systematically underestimated by recombination models, although the models agreed with sharing between unrelated individuals. Zero-insertion analyses could be partly confounded by invariant T cells such as MAIT and iNKT, though diverse VJ usage argued against such confounding for most clonotypes. Conclusions relied on cross-sectional statistical analysis, since the same donors could not be followed over many years. Fewer insertions were carried by abundant cord blood beta clonotypes; a weaker similar trend was observed in young adult naive repertoires, while no such trend was observed in memory repertoires. Compared with coincidental sharing between unrelated individuals, an excess of low generation-probability sequences was observed among out-of-frame TCR alpha sequences shared between twins.

Only healthy Caucasian donors were included. Three pairs of female monozygotic twins, all aged about 18 to 30 years, were included in the twin cohort. Miltenyi CD45RO+ enrichment and human naive T-cell isolation kits were used to isolate memory (CD45RO+) and naive T cells from PBMC. The germline V gene encodes CDR1 SGHAT and CDR2 FQNNGV. Measured from the cysteine to the phenylalanine, the CDR3 is 15 residues long. Only CDR3 DNA is held: 45 bases, read in frame from base 1. V is pared back by 1 base and J by 4 bases, with 13 bases lying between the germline termini. The method behind the library was 5' RACE. Sequencing used an Illumina HiSeq 2000. A universal primer binding site was added through template switching, and the final cDNA carried a unique molecular identifier so that TCR cDNA molecules could be counted accurately. Specific primers in the conserved constant-segment region were used to synthesize first-strand cDNA for TCR alpha and beta chains. Each cDNA library was double barcoded, with a SMART-Mk sample barcode plus Illumina barcodes, to control for contamination. TruSeq adapter sequences, together with Illumina sample barcodes, were added in two successive PCR steps. TCR alpha and beta cDNA libraries were sequenced on the Illumina HiSeq platform with custom primers. The paper's data handling went like this. Unique molecular identifiers were extracted from raw reads with MiGEC, and CDR3 positions were determined with MiXCR. Recombination models were inferred per individual with the repgenHMM and IGoR tools using an EM algorithm. The analysis of shared clonotypes was done with the tcR package in R, with sharing normalized by the product of cloneset sizes. To study raw recombination without the effects of thymic and clonal selection, out-of-frame nonproductive sequences were analyzed. TCRdb trimmed public reads at Q25 via fastp, called clones via MiXCR and kept in-frame beta chains. Rows merge per CDR3 protein into single entries with the most common DNA and genes. V and J calls and clone size were set by TCRdb, not the authors. In all, the sample holds more than 250,000 distinct CDR3 sequences, and more than 6.5% of those were seen once. 2.1% of the sample is in the top ten clones.

This clonotype appeared many times. What antigen it recognizes has not been identified. No much larger clone is present one base from it, and per-base qualities are unavailable. The sample was also linked to a second study, of yellow fever vaccine responses in identical twins. The second study's authors report: According to the authors, the vaccine-induced T cell response in identical twins seemed to be partly convergent and partly specific to each individual. In the study, vaccine-responding T cell clones were precisely tracked in identical twins.

The clonotype was recovered from a woman aged 18-29 years in good health. Sequenced sample: memory (CD45RO+) T cells sorted from blood. Taken with the paper, the label for cell subset or site translates to: CD45RO+ enriched T cells. The V and J segments used are TRBV11-2 and TRBJ2-5; the D gene is perhaps TRBD2, from 7 matching bases. The DNA sequence is TGTGCCAGCAGCTTAGTTGGGGGGGGGCCAGAGACCCAGTACTTC. Its protein reads: CASSLVGGGPETQYF.